The table lists the clone carrying this T cell receptor (beta chain) with a count of one. The antigen is not known. Libraries were prepared by immunoSEQ multiplex PCR; TCRdb keeps only in-frame clonotypes and omits some of them. Of some 130,000 clones in the sample, about 91% are singletons; the top ten hold over 1%. The data were obtained in a study of cytomegalovirus exposure and HLA in healthy donors. The V and J ends lost 5 bases and 7 bases, in that order; junction bases with no gene match: 7. The CDR3 totals 14 residues. The V gene's germline CDR1 is SNHLY and CDR2 FYNNEI. Regarding the study as a whole: A subsequent analysis found that TCR clusters from the first cohort also tended to co-occur in the approximately 130 validation repertoires, with approximately 94% of cluster scores above 0. In vitro data verified a few CMV-associated chains as specific for CMV antigens.

The receptor comes from a woman under 30 in good health and CMV-seronegative. The sample was PBMCs. This chain connects TRBV2 to TRBJ2-1; 8 nucleotides align to TRBD1. The CDR3 region is CASSLDRVKNEQFF. The CDR3 DNA reads as TGTGCCAGCAGTTTGGACAGGGTGAAAAATGAGCAGTTCTTC.